These T cell receptor beta chains were read from a single sample in a study of blood T cells in healthy people across ages. MiXCR, run by TCRdb on the 5' RACE reads, gives a single entry per CDR3 protein. The table includes approximately 830,000 distinct CDR3 sequences, about 59% detected once. The material sequenced was blood. These receptors were obtained from a man in his thirties or forties in good health. Both conserved end residues are part of each CDR3. A D gene is named only where the DNA matches it firmly. Expanded clones get a size class; other rows say once, few or many, or leave the size out.

length | J | D | V | size | DNA | CDR3
17 | TRBJ2-1 | NA | TRBV4-1 | few | TGCGCCAGCAGCCAAGAGGGCTGGTCTAGGGCCTACAATGAGCAGTTCTTC | CASSQEGWSRAYNEQFF
12 | TRBJ2-1 | NA | TRBV6-5 | NA | TGTGCCAGCAGTTACTCGAGCGATGAGCAGTTCTTC | CASSYSSDEQFF
17 | TRBJ1-2 | NA | TRBV6-5 | few | TGTGCCAGCAGTTTAGTTCGTTGGGGCAGGCCTAACTATGGCTACACCTTC | CASSLVRWGRPNYGYTF
14 | TRBJ2-5 | NA | TRBV7-9 | NA | TGTGCCAGCAGCGTTACTAGGCGGCAAGAGACCCAGTACTTC | CASSVTRRQETQYF
15 | TRBJ2-1 | NA | TRBV29-1 | NA | TGCAGCGTCCAGAAGGGGACGGACTCCTACAATGAGCAGTTCTTC | CSVQKGTDSYNEQFF
15 | TRBJ2-1 | TRBD2 | TRBV4-2 | few | TGTGCCAGCAGCCGGCGACTAGCGGGGGATAATGAGCAGTTCTTC | CASSRRLAGDNEQFF
12 | TRBJ1-4 | NA | TRBV7-8 | NA | TGTGCCAGCAGCGAGGATGGAGGGAAACTGTTTTTT | CASSEDGGKLFF
13 | TRBJ1-2 | NA | TRBV21-1 | NA | TGTGCCAGCAGCAAAACCGGGAGGTATGGCTACACCTTC | CASSKTGRYGYTF
17 | TRBJ2-1 | TRBD2 | TRBV27 | NA | TGTGCCAGCAGTTTGCGAGAGGGACTAGCGGGCTACAATGAGCAGTTCTTC | CASSLREGLAGYNEQFF
15 | TRBJ2-3 | NA | TRBV28 | NA | TGTGCCAGCAGTTTAGACCAGGGAGACACAGATACGCAGTATTTT | CASSLDQGDTDTQYF
15 | TRBJ2-1 | TRBD1 | TRBV28 | NA | TGTGCCAGCAGTTTCACGGGACAGTACTACAATGAGCAGTTCTTC | CASSFTGQYYNEQFF
20 | TRBJ2-1 | TRBD2 | TRBV20-1 | NA | TGCAGTGCTATTGGCGAGACTAGGTGGCGGGGGGGCCACTCCTACAATGAGCAGTTCTTC | CSAIGETRWRGGHSYNEQFF
20 | TRBJ2-1 | TRBD2 | TRBV7-9 | NA | TGTGCCAGCAGCTTAATAGCGCCCACTAGCGGACGCCACTCCTACAATGAGCAGTTCTTC | CASSLIAPTSGRHSYNEQFF
11 | TRBJ1-4 | NA | TRBV6-1 | NA | TGTGCCAGTGACGGGAACGAAGAACTGTTTTTT | CASDGNEELFF
14 | TRBJ1-2 | NA | TRBV7-2 | NA | TGTGCCAGCAGCCGAGCAGAGACGACGGGTGGCTACACCTTC | CASSRAETTGGYTF
14 | TRBJ2-1 | TRBD1 | TRBV28 | NA | TGTGCCAGCAGTCCGGGACAGGGGGTAACTGAGCAGTTCTTC | CASSPGQGVTEQFF
16 | TRBJ2-2 | TRBD2 | TRBV7-8 | NA | TGTGCCAGCAGCGCTCGGACTAGCGGAAACACCGGGGAGCTGTTTTTT | CASSARTSGNTGELFF
15 | TRBJ2-1 | NA | TRBV9 | NA | TGTGCCAGCAGCGTAGTAGGACTTTCTGACAATGAGCAGTTCTTC | CASSVVGLSDNEQFF
15 | TRBJ2-5 | TRBD1 | TRBV4-1 | many | TGCGCCAGCAGACCCCGGGACAGACTTCAAGAGACCCAGTACTTC | CASRPRDRLQETQYF
15 | TRBJ2-4 | NA | TRBV6-6 | few | TGTGCCAGCAGTTACTCACACGGGGCGGAAAACATTCAGTACTTC | CASSYSHGAENIQYF
15 | TRBJ2-6 | NA | TRBV29-1 | few | TGCAGCGCATTACTTACAGCGGGCTGGGCCAACGTCCTGACTTTC | CSALLTAGWANVLTF
15 | TRBJ2-7 | TRBD1 | TRBV4-3 | once | TGCGCCAGCAGCCGATGGACAGGGGCCTCCTACGAGCAGTACTTC | CASSRWTGASYEQYF
15 | TRBJ1-2 | NA | TRBV4-3 | few | TGCGCCAGCAGCCAAGAGGCAGGGTTCCCCTATGGCTACACCTTC | CASSQEAGFPYGYTF